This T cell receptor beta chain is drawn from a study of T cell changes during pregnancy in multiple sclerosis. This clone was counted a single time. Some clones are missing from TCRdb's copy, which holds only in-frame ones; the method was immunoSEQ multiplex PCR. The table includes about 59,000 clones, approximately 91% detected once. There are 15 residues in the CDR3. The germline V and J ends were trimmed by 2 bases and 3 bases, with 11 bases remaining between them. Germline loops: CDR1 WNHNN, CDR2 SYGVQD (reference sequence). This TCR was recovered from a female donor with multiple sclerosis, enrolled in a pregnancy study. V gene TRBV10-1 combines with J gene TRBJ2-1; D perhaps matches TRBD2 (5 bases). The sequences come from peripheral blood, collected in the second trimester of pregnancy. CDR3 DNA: TGCGCCAGCAGTGAGCACGCCGGGGTCTACAATGAGCAGTTCTTC. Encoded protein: CASSEHAGVYNEQFF.